The rows below give T cell receptor beta chains drawn from one sample of a study of blood T cell repertoires in COVID-19. The protocol was immunoSEQ multiplex PCR, while the TCRdb copy is restricted to in-frame clones and leaves out a portion. The top ten clones hold 3.5% to 5% of a sample with about 190,000 clones, 88% of them seen once. Sequenced sample: peripheral blood. These receptors all stem from a woman in her twenties or thirties with acute or convalescent COVID-19. The CDR3 runs from the conserved cysteine through the conserved F or W. A D gene is named only where the DNA matches it firmly. Only some rows state a clone size, as once, few, many or a class for expanded clones.

abundance	v_gene	j_gene	d_gene	CDR3nt	CDR3aa
NA	TRBV14	TRBJ2-1	NA	TGTGCCAGCAGCAGAAGGGGGACAATTGAGCAGTTCTTC	CASSRRGTIEQFF
NA	TRBV2	TRBJ1-1	NA	TGTGCCAGCAGCGGGACTGGGGATGAAGCTTTCTTT	CASSGTGDEAFF
NA	TRBV5-1	TRBJ2-3	NA	TGCGCCACCCCGATCGGGGATACGCAGTATTTT	CATPIGDTQYF
once	TRBV6-1	TRBJ2-1	TRBD1	TGTGCCAGCAGTGAAGGGACAGGGGGCGGGGGGGAGCAGTTCTTC	CASSEGTGGGGEQFF
NA	TRBV10-3	TRBJ1-2	NA	TGTGCCATCAGTAATCTTAACTATGGCTACACCTTC	CAISNLNYGYTF
NA	TRBV28	TRBJ2-7	TRBD1	TGTGCCAGCAGTTTAGACAGGGGGCTCGAGCAGTACTTC	CASSLDRGLEQYF
few	TRBV16	TRBJ2-6	NA	TGTGCCAGCAAGGGACTGAACACTGGGGCCAACGTCCTGACTTTC	CASKGLNTGANVLTF
NA	TRBV28	TRBJ2-5	NA	TGTGCCAGCAGCAACGGAGGGAAAGAGACCCAGTACTTC	CASSNGGKETQYF
few	TRBV30	TRBJ2-1	TRBD2	TGTGCCTGGACAGAGGGCCGGGGGGATGAGCAGTTCTTC	CAWTEGRGDEQFF
medium-sized	TRBV5-1	TRBJ2-1	NA	TGCGCCAGCAGCTTGGAAGCACAGTACAATGAGCAGTTCTTC	CASSLEAQYNEQFF
NA	TRBV3-1/TRBV3-2	TRBJ2-7	NA	TGTGCCAGCAGCCAAGACAGGGAACGATCGGGCGAGCAGTACTTC	CASSQDRERSGEQYF
once	TRBV30	TRBJ1-1	NA	TGTGCCTGGAGGCTCGACGGGACATTCGCAACCACTGAAGCTTTCTTT	CAWRLDGTFATTEAFF
once	TRBV7-8	TRBJ2-1	TRBD2	TGTGCCAGCAGCTTATTTACTAGCGGGACCTACAATGAGCAGTTCTTC	CASSLFTSGTYNEQFF
NA	TRBV3-1/TRBV3-2	TRBJ2-5	TRBD2	TGTGCCAGCAGCCGAGGACTAGCTTCGAATCAAGAGACCCAGTACTTC	CASSRGLASNQETQYF
NA	TRBV7-2	TRBJ1-2	NA	TGTGCCAGCAGCTTAGCGGGCACTCTGAACTATGGCTACACCTTC	CASSLAGTLNYGYTF
NA	TRBV5-1	TRBJ2-5	NA	TGCGCCAGCACGGAGGACCTTCAAGAGACCCAGTACTTC	CASTEDLQETQYF
once	TRBV2	TRBJ2-7	NA	TGTGCCAGCGCCTGGACACATTCCTACGAGCAGTACTTC	CASAWTHSYEQYF
once	TRBV5-5	TRBJ2-7	NA	TGTGCCAGCAGCTTGGGAGCGTACGAGCAGTACTTC	CASSLGAYEQYF
NA	TRBV5-6	TRBJ1-1	NA	TGTGCCAGCAGCTTGATTCTCGTGAACACTGAAGCTTTCTTT	CASSLILVNTEAFF
NA	TRBV10-3	TRBJ1-2	NA	TGTGCCATCAGACCCCCGGGAGGGTGGTATGGCTACACCTTC	CAIRPPGGWYGYTF
NA	TRBV7-2	TRBJ2-2	TRBD1	TGTGCCAGCAGCAAAAGGGTGGGACAGGGTACTATCGGGGAGCTGTTTTTT	CASSKRVGQGTIGELFF
NA	TRBV5-6	TRBJ1-2	NA	TGTGCCAGCAGCTTGCTAGGCTATGGCTACACCTTC	CASSLLGYGYTF
NA	TRBV3-1/TRBV3-2	TRBJ2-2	NA	TGTGCCAGCAGCCGACTAGGAAGTACCGGGGAGCTGTTTTTT	CASSRLGSTGELFF
NA	TRBV7-9	TRBJ1-2	TRBD1	TGTGCCAGCAGCTTAGCGGGGTGGGGACAGCACCGCTACACCTTC	CASSLAGWGQHRYTF
NA	TRBV6-5	TRBJ1-2	NA	TGTGCCAGCAGTTACGCGGGGGAGTATGGCTACACCTTC	CASSYAGEYGYTF
NA	TRBV9	TRBJ2-5	NA	TGTGCCAGCAGCGTAAATTCTAGATCCTTAGCAGAGACCCAGTACTTC	CASSVNSRSLAETQYF
NA	TRBV7-9	TRBJ2-5	NA	TGTGCCAGCAGCTCATCTTTCGGTCCACCTGGTACCGAGACCCAGTACTTC	CASSSSFGPPGTETQYF
NA	TRBV6-5	TRBJ2-7	TRBD1	TGTGCCAGCTATCTTGGACAGGGACTCTACGAGCAGTACTTC	CASYLGQGLYEQYF
NA	TRBV29-1	TRBJ1-5	TRBD1	TGCAGCGTTGCACAGGGGGAGGAACAGCCCCAGCATTTT	CSVAQGEEQPQHF